This T cell receptor (beta chain) is from a study of control samples from healthy donors and cancer patients. Germline-derived CDR1 and CDR2 are KGHSH and LQKENI. Trimming took off 1 base at V and 2 bases at J, with 8 bases between the two ends. The CDR3 loop spans 14 amino acids. Profiling relied on immunoSEQ multiplex PCR, and the TCRdb table lists in-frame clones only, not all of them. The sample has 90,000 to 100,000 clones, about 80% seen once; the top ten hold about 10%. The chain couples TRBV18 to TRBJ1-1; the D is unclear. Specimen: blood. The receptor was isolated from a woman in her 30s in good health. The CDR3 protein is CASSPLLTNTEAFF. CDR3 nucleotides: TGTGCCAGCTCACCACTTCTGACAAACACTGAAGCTTTCTTT. Based on the CDR3 plus reference TRBV18 and TRBJ1-1, the full variable domain is NAGVMQNPRHLVRRRGQEARLRCSPMKGHSHVYWYRQLPEEGLKFMVYLQKENIIDESGMPKERFSAEFPKEGPSILRIQQVVRGDSAAYFCASSPLLTNTEAFFGQGTRLTVV.